The 11 T cell receptor beta chains presented below share a single source sample, sequenced in a study of T cells in Graves' hyperthyroidism and ophthalmopathy. Amplification yielded TCR beta CDR3 regions, with RNA transcripts as the source. HTBI primers drove first-round RT-PCR of the TCR CDR3. TCRdb reprocessed the multiplex PCR reads via MiXCR and lists one record per CDR3 protein. The table lists a few hundred thousand distinct CDR3 sequences, about half of them singletons. The sample was peripheral blood or thyroid tissue (not recorded which). All receptors derive from an adult woman with Graves' disease, either hyperthyroidism or ophthalmopathy (not recorded which).

The table lists this clonotype with many counts. The chain employs TRBV5-1 and TRBJ2-7; 8 positions agree with TRBD2. Losses at the gene ends were 9 bases for V and 5 bases for J; bases not matched to a gene: 7. The CDR3 sequence is 12 residues long. Germline loops: CDR1 SGHRS, CDR2 YFSETQ. The CDR3 protein is CAKRLARHEQYF. For the CDR3, the DNA is TGCGCCAAAAGACTAGCGCGACACGAGCAGTACTTC.

This chain links TRBV5-1 with TRBJ1-5; 7 positions match TRBD1. Losses at the gene ends were 6 bases for V and 14 bases for J; bases not matched to a gene: 11. The CDR3 is 12 amino acids. Germline assignment: CDR1 SGHRS and CDR2 YFSETQ. CDR3 DNA: TGCGCCAGCACCTGGGAAGGGGGCTACGAGCATTTT. Translation gives CASTWEGGYEHF.

This clonotype was seen many times. This chain joins TRBV12-3 or TRBV12-4 and TRBJ1-5; 11 bases agree with TRBD1. V gave up 4 bases and J gave up 7 bases; unmatched junction bases: 6. This CDR3 has 15 residues. Here the CDR3 reads CASSYLGTGGQPQHF. In DNA, the CDR3 is TGTGCCAGCAGTTACCTAGGGACAGGGGGACAGCCCCAGCATTTT.

By its share, this clonotype is medium-sized. This chain links TRBV7-9 with TRBJ1-2, with TRBD1 identical over 7 bases. Looked up from germline, CDR1 is SEHNR and CDR2 is FQNEAQ (reference sequence). The CDR3 is 13 amino acids. With V trimmed by 5 bases and J by 8 bases, 8 bases remained unmatched. CDR3 sequence reads: CASSNRQGGGYTF. The CDR3 DNA reads as TGTGCCAGCAGCAACCGACAGGGTGGGGGCTACACCTTC.

V usage is TRBV20-1 and J usage is TRBJ1-6; maybe TRBD1 (5 bases). The V and J ends lost 5 bases and 9 bases respectively, with 17 bases between them. This CDR3 comprises 14 residues. CDR1 and CDR2 from the germline V gene are DFQATT and SNEGSKA (reference sequence). In nucleotides, the CDR3 is TGCAGTGCTGGGGAGCGGGGGTCTTTTTCACCCCTCCACTTT. Translation: CSAGERGSFSPLHF.

This clonotype came up many times. The CDR3 loop reads CSATGQGIHYGYTF. In nucleotides, the CDR3 is TGCAGTGCAACCGGACAGGGGATTCACTATGGCTACACCTTC. V gene TRBV20-1 combines with J gene TRBJ1-2; 9 bases are a match to TRBD1. With 6 bases clipped from V and 3 bases from J, the junction kept 8 bases outside the gene matches. Germline V gives CDR1 DFQATT, CDR2 SNEGSKA (reference sequence). The CDR3 covers 14 residues.

This clonotype was seen only a few times. The germline gene is not matched at one end of the junction; a read error may be the cause. The chain employs TRBV7-2 and TRBJ1-1; D unclear. This CDR3 spans 12 amino acids. Germline V CDR1 and CDR2: SGHTA, FQGNSA. The CDR3 nucleotides are TGTGCCAGCAGCTTACGGAACGCTGAAGCTTTCTTT. Protein product: CASSLRNAEAFF.

This clonotype appeared many times. This rearrangement joins TRBV4-1 to TRBJ1-1; D unclear. The germline V gene has CDR1 MGHRA and CDR2 YSYEKL. The V end lost 3 bases, the J end lost 7 bases, and 18 bases lay between the germline ends. There are 15 residues in the CDR3. CDR3 amino acids: CASSHPPRRFGEAFF. The CDR3, as DNA: TGCGCCAGCAGCCATCCGCCTAGGCGGTTCGGTGAAGCTTTCTTT.

V usage is TRBV9 and J usage is TRBJ1-2; 7 positions agree with TRBD1. The junction had 22 bases not matched to a gene; V was cut back by 7 bases and J by 4 bases. The germline V gene encodes CDR1 SGDLS and CDR2 YYNGEE. CDR3 length: 18 amino acids. The CDR3 spells CASSPGTSGTDSLYGYTF. CDR3 DNA: TGTGCCAGCTCACCAGGGACTAGCGGGACAGATTCCCTCTATGGCTACACCTTC.

The rearrangement links TRBV7-9 to TRBJ2-7; D may be TRBD1 (5 bases). The germline V and J ends were trimmed by 3 bases and 12 bases, with 15 bases remaining between them. Germline assignment: CDR1 SEHNR and CDR2 FQNEAQ (reference sequence). The length of the CDR3 is 12 residues. The CDR3 here is CASSLIGDGAYF. Here the CDR3 DNA reads TGTGCCAGCAGCTTGATAGGGGATGGAGCGTACTTC.

V and J are TRBV20-1 and TRBJ1-1; the D is unclear. Trimming removed 0 bases from V and 10 bases from J, with 9 bases in between. In germline, CDR1 is DFQATT, CDR2 SNEGSKA (reference sequence). The CDR3 length is 11 residues. CDR3 sequence reads: CSARDQAGAFF. The CDR3 DNA reads TGCAGTGCTAGAGATCAAGCGGGAGCTTTCTTT.